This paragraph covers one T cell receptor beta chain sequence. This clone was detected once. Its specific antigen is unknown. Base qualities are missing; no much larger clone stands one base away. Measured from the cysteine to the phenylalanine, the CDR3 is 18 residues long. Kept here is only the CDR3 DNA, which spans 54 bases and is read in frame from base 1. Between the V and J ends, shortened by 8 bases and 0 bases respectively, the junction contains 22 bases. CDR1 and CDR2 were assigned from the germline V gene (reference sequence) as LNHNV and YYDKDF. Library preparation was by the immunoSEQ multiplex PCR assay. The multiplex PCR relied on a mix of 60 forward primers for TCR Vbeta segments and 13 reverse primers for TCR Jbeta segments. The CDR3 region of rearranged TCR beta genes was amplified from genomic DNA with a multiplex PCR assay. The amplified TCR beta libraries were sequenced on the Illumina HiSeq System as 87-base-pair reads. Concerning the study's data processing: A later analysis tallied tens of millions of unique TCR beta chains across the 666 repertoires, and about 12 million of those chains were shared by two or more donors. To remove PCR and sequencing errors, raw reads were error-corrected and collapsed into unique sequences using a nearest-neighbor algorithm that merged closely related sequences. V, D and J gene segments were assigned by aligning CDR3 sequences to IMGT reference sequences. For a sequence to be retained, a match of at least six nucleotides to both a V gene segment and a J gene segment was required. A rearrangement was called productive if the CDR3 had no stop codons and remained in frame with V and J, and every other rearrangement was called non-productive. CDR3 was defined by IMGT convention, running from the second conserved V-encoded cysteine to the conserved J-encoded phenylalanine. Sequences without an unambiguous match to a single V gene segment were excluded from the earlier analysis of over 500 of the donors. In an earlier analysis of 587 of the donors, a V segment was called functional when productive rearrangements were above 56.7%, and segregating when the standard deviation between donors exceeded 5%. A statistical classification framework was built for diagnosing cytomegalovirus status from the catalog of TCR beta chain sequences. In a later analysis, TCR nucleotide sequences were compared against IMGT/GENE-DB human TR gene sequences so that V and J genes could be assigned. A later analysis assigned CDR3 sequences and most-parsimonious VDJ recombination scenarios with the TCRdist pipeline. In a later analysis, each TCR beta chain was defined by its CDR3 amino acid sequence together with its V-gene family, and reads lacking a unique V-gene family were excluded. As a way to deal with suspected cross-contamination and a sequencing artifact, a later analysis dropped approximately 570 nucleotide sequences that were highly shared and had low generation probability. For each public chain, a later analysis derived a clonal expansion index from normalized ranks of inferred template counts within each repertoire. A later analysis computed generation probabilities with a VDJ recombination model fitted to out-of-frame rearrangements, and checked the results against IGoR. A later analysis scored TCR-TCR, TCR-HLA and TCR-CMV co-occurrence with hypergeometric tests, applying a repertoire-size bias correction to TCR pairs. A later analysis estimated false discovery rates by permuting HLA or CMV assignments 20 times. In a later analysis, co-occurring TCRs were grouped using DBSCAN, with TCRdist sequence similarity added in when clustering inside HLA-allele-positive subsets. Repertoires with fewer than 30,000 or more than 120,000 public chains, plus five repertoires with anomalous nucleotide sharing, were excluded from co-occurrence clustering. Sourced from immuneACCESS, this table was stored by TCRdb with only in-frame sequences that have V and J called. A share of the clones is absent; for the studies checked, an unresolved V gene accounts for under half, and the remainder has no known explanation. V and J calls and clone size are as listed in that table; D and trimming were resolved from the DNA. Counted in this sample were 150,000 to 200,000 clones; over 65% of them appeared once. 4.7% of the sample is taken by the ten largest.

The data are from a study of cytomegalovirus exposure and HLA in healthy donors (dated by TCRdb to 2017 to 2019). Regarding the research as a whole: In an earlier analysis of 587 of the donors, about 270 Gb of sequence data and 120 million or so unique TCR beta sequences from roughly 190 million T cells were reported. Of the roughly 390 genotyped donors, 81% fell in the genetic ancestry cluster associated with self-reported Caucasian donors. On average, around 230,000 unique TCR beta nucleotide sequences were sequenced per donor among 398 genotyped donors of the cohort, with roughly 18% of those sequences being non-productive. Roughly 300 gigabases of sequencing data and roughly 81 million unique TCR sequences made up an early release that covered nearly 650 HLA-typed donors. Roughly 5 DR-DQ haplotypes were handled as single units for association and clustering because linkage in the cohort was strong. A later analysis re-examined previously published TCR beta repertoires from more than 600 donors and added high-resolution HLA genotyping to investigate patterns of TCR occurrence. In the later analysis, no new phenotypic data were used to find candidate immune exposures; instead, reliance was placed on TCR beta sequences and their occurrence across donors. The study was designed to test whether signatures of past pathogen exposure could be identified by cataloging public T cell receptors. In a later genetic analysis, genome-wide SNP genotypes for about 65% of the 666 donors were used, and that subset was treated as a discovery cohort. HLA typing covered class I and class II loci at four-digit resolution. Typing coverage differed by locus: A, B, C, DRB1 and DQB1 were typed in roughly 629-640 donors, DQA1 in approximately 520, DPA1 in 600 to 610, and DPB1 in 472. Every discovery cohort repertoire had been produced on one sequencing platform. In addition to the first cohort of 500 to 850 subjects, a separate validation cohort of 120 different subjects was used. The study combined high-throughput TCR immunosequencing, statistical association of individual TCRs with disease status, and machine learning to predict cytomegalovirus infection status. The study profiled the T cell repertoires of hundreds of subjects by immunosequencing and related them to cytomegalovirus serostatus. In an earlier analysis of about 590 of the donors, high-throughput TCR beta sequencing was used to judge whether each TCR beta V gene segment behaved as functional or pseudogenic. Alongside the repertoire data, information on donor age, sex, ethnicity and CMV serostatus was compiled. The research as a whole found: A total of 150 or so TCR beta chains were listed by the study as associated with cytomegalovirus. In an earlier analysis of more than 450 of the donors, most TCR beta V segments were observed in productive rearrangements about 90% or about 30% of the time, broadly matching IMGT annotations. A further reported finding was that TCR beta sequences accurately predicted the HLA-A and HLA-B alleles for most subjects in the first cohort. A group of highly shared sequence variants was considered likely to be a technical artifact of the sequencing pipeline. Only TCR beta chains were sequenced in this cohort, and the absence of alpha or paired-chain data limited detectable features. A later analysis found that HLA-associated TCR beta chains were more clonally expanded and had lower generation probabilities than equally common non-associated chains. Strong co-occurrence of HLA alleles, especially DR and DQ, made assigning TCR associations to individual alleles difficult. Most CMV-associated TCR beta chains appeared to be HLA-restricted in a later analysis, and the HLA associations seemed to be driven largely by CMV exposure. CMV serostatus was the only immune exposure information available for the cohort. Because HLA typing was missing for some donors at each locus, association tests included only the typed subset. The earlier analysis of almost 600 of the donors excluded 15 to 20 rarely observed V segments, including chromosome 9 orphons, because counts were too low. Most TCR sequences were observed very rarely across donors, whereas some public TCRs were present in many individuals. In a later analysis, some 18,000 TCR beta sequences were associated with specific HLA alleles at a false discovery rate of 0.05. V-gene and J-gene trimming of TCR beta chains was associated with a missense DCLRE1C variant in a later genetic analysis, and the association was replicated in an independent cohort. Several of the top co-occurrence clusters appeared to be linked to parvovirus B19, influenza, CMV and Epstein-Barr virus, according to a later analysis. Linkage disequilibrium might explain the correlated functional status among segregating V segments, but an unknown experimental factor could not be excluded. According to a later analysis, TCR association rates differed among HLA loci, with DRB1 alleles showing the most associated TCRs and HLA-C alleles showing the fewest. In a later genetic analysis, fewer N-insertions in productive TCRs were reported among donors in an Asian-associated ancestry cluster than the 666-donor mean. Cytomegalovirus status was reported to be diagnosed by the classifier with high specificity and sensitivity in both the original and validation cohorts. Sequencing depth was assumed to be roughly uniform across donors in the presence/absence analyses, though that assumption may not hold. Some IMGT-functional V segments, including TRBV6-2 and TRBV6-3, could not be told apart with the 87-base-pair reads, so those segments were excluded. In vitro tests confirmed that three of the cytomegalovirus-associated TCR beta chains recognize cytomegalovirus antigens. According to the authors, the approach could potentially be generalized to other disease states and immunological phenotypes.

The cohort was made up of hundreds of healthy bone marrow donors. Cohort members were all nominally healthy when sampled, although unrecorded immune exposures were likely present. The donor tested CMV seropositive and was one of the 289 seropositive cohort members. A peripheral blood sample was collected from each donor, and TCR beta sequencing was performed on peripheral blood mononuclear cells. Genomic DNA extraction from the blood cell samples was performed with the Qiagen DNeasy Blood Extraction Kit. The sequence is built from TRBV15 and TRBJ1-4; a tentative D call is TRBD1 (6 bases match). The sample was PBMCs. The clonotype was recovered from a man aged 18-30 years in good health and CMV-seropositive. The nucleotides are TGTGCCACCGGAGGGGGGGCGGGACTGGACGCAACTAATGAAAAACTGTTTTTT. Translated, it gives CATGGGAGLDATNEKLFF. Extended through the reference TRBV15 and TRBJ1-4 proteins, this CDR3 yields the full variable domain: DAMVIQNPRYQVTQFGKPVTLSCSQTLNHNVMYWYQQKSSQAPKLLFHYYDKDFNNEADTPDNFQSRRPNTSFCFLDIRSPGLGDTAMYLCATGGGAGLDATNEKLFFGSGTQLSVL.